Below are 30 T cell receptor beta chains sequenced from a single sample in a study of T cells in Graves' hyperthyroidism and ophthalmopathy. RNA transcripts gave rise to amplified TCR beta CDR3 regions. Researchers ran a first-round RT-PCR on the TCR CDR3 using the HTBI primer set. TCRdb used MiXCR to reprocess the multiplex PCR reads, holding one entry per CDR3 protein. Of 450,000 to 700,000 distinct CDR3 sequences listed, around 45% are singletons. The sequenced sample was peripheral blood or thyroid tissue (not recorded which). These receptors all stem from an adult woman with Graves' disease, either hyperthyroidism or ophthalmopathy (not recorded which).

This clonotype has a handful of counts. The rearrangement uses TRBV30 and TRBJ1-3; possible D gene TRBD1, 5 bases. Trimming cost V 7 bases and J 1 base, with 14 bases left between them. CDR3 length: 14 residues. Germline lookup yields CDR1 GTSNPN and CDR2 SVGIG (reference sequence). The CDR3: CAFQTAGSGNTIYF. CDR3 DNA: TGTGCCTTCCAGACAGCTGGGTCTGGAAACACCATATATTTT.

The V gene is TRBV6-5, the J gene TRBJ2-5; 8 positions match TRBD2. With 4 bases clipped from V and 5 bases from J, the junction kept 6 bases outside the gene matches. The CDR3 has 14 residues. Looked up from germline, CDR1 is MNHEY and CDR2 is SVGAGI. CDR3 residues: CASSSPGLGETQYF. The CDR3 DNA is TGTGCCAGCAGTTCCCCGGGACTAGGGGAGACCCAGTACTTC.

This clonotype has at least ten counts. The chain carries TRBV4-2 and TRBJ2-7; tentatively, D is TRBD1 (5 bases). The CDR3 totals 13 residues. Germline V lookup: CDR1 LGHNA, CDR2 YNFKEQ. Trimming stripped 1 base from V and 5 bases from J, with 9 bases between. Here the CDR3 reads CASSQVKGDEQYF. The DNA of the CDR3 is TGTGCCAGCAGCCAAGTTAAAGGGGACGAGCAGTACTTC.

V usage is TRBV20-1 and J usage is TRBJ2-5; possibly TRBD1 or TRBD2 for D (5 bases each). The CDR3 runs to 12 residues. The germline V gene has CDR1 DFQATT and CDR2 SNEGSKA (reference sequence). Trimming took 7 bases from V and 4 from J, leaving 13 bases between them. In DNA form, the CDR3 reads TGCAGTGGCACCCAGGGAGCAGAGACCCAGTACTTC. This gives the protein CSGTQGAETQYF.

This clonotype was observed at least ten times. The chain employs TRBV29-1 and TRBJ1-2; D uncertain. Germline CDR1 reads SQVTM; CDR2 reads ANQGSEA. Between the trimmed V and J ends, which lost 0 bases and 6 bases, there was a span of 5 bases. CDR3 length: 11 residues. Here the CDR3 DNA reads TGCAGCGTTGAAGATCCAGATGGCTACACCTTC. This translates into CSVEDPDGYTF.

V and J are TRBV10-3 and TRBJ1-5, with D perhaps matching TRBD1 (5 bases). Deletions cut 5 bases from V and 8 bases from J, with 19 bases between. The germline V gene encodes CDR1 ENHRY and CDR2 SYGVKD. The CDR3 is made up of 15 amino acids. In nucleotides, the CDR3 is TGTGCCATCAGTCGGGGGGACGGACCAAAGAAGCCCCAGCATTTT. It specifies CAISRGDGPKKPQHF.

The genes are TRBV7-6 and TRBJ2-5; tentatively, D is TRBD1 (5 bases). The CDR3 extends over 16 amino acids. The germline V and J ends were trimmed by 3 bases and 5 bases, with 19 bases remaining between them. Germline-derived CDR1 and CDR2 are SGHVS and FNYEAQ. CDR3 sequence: CASSFPIRGTGETQYF. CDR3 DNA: TGTGCCAGCAGCTTTCCAATTAGGGGCACCGGGGAGACCCAGTACTTC.

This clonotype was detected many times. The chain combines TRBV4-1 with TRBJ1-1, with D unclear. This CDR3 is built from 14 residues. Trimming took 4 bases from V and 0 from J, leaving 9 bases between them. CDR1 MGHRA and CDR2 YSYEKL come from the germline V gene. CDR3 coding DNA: TGCGCCAGCAGCCGACGACAATTGAACACTGAAGCTTTCTTT. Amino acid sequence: CASSRRQLNTEAFF.

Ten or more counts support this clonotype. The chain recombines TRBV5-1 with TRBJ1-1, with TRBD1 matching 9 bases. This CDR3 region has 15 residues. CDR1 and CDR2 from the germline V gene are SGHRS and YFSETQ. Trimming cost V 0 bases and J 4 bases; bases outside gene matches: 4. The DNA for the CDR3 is TGCGCCAGCAGCTTGGAGACAGGGGGAGGCACTGAAGCTTTCTTT. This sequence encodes CASSLETGGGTEAFF.

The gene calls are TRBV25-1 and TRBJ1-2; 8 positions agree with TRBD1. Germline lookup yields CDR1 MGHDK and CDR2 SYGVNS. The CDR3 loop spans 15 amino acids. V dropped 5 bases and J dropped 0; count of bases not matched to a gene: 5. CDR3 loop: CASSPYRGANYGYTF. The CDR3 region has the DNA TGTGCCAGCAGTCCCTACAGGGGGGCTAACTATGGCTACACCTTC.

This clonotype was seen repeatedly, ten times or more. The CDR3 sequence is CSVGQGYNSPLHF. Here the CDR3 DNA reads TGCAGCGTGGGACAGGGTTATAATTCACCCCTCCACTTT. The chain is built from TRBV29-1 and TRBJ1-6; 9 positions agree with TRBD1. This CDR3 contains 13 residues. Germline lookup yields CDR1 SQVTM and CDR2 ANQGSEA. J lost 4 bases, V lost 6 bases, and 1 base had no gene match.

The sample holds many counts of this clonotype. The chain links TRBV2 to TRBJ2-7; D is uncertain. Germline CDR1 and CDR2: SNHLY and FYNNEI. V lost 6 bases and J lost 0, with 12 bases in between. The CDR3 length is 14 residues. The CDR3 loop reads CASRRSWASYEQYF. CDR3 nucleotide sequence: TGTGCCAGCAGGCGGTCTTGGGCCTCCTACGAGCAGTACTTC.

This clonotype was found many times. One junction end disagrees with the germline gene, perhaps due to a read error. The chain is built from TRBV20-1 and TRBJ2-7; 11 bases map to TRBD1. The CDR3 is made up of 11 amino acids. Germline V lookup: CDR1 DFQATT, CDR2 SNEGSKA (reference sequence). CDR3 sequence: CSAPEGQGVFF. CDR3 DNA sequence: TGCAGTGCCCCCGAGGGACAGGGGGTTTTCTTC.

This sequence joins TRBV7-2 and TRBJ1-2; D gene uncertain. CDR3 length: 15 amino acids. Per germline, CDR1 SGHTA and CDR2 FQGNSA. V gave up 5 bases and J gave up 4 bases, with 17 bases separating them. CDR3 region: CASSPSDTPSYGYTF. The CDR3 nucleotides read TGTGCCAGCAGCCCAAGTGACACTCCCTCCTATGGCTACACCTTC. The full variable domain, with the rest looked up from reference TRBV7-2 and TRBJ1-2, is GAGVSQSPSNKVTEKGKDVELRCDPISGHTALYWYRQSLGQGLEFLIYFQGNSAPDKSGLPSDRFSAERTGGSVSTLTIQRTQQEDSAVYLCASSPSDTPSYGYTFGSGTRLTVV.

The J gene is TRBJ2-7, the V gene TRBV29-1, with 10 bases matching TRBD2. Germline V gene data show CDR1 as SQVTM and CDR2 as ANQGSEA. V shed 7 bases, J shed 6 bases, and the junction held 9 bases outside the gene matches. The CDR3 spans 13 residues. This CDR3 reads CSGKSGRALEQYF. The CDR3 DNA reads TGCAGCGGGAAAAGCGGGAGGGCCCTCGAGCAGTACTTC.

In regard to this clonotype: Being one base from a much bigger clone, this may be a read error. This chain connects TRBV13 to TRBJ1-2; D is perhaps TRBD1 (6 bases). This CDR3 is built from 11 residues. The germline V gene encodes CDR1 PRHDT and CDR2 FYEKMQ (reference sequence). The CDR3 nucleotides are TGTGCCAGCAGCCGATCGGGGGGCTACGCCTTC. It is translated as CASSRSGGYAF.

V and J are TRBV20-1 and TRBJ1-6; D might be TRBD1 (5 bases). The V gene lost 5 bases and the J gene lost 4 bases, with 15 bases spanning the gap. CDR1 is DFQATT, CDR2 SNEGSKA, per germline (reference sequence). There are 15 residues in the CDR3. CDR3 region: CSAPRVKGYNSPLHF. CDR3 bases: TGCAGTGCTCCCCGGGTGAAGGGGTATAATTCACCCCTCCACTTT.

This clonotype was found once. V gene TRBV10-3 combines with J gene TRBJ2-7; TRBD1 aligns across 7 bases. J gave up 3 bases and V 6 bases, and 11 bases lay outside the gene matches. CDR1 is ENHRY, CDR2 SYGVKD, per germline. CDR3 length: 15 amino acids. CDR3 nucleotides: TGTGCCATCAGGACCGGGACAGATGGTCTCTACGAGCAGTACTTC. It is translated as CAIRTGTDGLYEQYF.

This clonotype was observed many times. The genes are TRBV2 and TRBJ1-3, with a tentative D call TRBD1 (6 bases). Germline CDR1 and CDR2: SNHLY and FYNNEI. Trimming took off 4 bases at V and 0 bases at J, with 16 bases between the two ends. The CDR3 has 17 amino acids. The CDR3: CASSARDMLSSGNTIYF. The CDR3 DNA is TGTGCCAGCAGTGCCCGGGACATGCTGAGCTCTGGAAACACCATATATTTT.

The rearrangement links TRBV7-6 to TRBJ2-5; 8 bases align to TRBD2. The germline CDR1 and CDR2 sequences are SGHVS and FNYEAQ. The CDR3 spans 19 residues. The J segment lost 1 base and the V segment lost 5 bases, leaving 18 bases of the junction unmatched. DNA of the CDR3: TGTGCCAGCAGCCCCTGGACTAGCTCTCGCGGCGGGGTCCAAGAGACCCAGTACTTC. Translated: CASSPWTSSRGGVQETQYF.

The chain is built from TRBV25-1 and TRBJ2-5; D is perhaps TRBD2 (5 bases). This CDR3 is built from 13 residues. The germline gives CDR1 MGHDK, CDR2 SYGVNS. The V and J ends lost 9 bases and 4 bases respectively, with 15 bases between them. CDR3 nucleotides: TGTGCCAGTAGCGTTCAGGCGGCAGAGACCCAGTACTTC. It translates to CASSVQAAETQYF.

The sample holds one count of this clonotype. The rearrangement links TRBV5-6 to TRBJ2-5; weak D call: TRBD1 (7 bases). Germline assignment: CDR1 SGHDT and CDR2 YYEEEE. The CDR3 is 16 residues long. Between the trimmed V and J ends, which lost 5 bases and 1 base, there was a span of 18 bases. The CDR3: CASSQTGGQLQETQYF. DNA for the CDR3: TGTGCCAGCAGTCAGACCGGGGGACAGCTCCAAGAGACCCAGTACTTC.

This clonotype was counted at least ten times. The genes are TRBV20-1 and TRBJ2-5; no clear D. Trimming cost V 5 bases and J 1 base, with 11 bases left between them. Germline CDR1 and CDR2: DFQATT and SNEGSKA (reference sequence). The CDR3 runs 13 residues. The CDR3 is CSAGAGVQETQYF. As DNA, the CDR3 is TGCAGTGCTGGCGCAGGAGTCCAAGAGACCCAGTACTTC.

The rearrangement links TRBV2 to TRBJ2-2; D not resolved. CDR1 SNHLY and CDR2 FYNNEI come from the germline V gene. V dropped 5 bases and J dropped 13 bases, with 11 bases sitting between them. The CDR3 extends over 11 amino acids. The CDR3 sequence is CASSMAVGLFF. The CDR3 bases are TGTGCCAGCAGTATGGCCGTCGGGCTGTTTTTT. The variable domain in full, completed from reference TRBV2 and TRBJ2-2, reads EPEVTQTPSHQVTQMGQEVILRCVPISNHLYFYWYRQILGQKVEFLVSFYNNEISEKSEIFDDQFSVERPDGSNFTLKIRSTKLEDSAMYFCASSMAVGLFFGEGSRLTVL.

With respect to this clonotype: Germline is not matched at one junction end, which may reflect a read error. The chain's CDR3 is CATSRATNEKLFF. DNA for the CDR3: TGTGCCACCAGCAGGGCAACTAATGAAAAACTGTTTTTT. The rearrangement links TRBV7-8 to TRBJ1-4, with D tentatively TRBD1 (5 bases). This CDR3 spans 13 amino acids. The germline V gene has CDR1 SGHVS and CDR2 FQNEAQ. The full variable domain, in which reference TRBV7-8 and TRBJ1-4 provide the parts outside the CDR3, is GAGVSQSPRYKVAKRGQDVALRCDPISGHVSLFWYQQALGQGPEFLTYFQNEAQLDKSGLPSDRFFAERPEGSVSTLKIQRTQQEDSAVYLCATSRATNEKLFFGSGTQLSVL.

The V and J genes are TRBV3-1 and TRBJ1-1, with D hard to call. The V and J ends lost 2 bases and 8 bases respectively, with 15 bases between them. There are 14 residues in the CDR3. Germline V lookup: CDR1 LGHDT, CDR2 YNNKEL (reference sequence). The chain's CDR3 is CASSQLRSGSEAFF. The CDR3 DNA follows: TGTGCCAGCAGCCAACTTCGTTCGGGATCCGAAGCTTTCTTT. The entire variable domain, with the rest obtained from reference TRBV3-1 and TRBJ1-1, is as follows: DTAVSQTPKYLVTQMGNDKSIKCEQNLGHDTMYWYKQDSKKFLKIMFSYNNKELIINETVPNRFSPKSPDKAHLNLHINSLELGDSAVYFCASSQLRSGSEAFFGQGTRLTVV.

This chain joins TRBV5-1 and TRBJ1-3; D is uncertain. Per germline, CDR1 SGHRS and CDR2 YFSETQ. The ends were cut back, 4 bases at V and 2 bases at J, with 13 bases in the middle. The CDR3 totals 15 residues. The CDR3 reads CASSHRDNTGNTIYF. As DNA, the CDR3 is TGCGCCAGCAGCCACCGCGACAACACTGGAAACACCATATATTTT.

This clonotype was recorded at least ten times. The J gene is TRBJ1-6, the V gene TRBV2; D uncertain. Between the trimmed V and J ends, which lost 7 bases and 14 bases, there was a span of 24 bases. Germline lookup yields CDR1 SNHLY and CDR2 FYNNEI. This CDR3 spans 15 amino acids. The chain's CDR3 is CASTVTPSKIEALHF. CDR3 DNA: TGTGCCAGCACCGTGACACCCTCAAAAATTGAGGCCCTCCACTTT.

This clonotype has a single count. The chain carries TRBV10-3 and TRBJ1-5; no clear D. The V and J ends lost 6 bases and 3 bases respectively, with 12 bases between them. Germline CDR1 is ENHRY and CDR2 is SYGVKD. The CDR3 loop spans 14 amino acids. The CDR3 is CAIRGNSPNQPQHF. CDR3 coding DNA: TGTGCCATCAGGGGAAACAGTCCCAATCAGCCCCAGCATTTT.

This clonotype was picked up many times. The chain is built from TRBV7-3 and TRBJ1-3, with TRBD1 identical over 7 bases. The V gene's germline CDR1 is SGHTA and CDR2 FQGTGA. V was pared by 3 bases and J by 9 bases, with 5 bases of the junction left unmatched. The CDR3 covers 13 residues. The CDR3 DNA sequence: TGTGCCAGCAGCTTGGGGACAGATTCCACCATATATTTT. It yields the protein CASSLGTDSTIYF.